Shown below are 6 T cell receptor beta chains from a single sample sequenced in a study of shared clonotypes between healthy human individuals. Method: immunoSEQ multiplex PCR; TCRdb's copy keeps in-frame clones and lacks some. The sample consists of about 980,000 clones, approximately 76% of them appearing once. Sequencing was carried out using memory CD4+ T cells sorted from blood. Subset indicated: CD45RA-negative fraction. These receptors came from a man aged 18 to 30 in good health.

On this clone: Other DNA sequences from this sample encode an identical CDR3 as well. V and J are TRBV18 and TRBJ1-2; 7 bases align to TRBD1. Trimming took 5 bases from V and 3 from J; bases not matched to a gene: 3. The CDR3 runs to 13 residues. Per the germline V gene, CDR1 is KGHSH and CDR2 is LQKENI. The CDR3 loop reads CASSSGTDYGYTF. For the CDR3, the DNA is TGTGCCAGCTCATCTGGGACAGACTATGGCTACACCTTC. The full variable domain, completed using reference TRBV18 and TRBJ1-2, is NAGVMQNPRHLVRRRGQEARLRCSPMKGHSHVYWYRQLPEEGLKFMVYLQKENIIDESGMPKERFSAEFPKEGPSILRIQQVVRGDSAAYFCASSSGTDYGYTFGSGTRLTVV.

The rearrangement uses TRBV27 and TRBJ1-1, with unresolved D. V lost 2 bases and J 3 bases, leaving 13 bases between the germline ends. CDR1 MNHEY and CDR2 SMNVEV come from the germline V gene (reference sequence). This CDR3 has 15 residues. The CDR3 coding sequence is TGTGCCAGCAGTTTAGGGGAGGGTTGGGACACTGAAGCTTTCTTT. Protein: CASSLGEGWDTEAFF.

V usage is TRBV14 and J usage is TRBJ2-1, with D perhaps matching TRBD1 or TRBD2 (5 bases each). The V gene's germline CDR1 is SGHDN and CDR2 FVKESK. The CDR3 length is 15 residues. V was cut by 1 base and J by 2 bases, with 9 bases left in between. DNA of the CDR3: TGTGCCAGCAGCCAAGGCTTGGGGGCCTACAATGAGCAGTTCTTC. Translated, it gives CASSQGLGAYNEQFF.

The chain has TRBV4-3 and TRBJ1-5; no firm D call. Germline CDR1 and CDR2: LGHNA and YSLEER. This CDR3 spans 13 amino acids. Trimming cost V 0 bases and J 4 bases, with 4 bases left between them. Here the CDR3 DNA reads TGCGCCAGCAGCCAAGAACAGAATCAGCCCCAGCATTTT. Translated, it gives CASSQEQNQPQHF.

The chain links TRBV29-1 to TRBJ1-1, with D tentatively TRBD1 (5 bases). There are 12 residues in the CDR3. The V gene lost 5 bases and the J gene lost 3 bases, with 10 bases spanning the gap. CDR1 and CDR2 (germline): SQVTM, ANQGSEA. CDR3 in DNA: TGCAGCGTTAAACAGGCCGACACTGAAGCTTTCTTT. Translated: CSVKQADTEAFF.

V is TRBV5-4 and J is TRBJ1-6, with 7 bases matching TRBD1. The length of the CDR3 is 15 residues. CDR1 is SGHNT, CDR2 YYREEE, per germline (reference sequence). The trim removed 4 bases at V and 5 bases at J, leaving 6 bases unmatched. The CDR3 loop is CASSRQTGNNSPLHF. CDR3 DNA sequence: TGTGCCAGCAGCAGACAGACAGGGAATAATTCACCCCTCCACTTT.